Following are 14 T cell receptor beta chains from one sample sequenced in a study of graft-versus-host responses after intestinal transplantation. No antigen has been identified for these receptors. Profiled with immunoSEQ multiplex PCR; TCRdb holds only in-frame clones, not every one. The profile covers 30,000 to 40,000 clones, with 93% appearing a single time and roughly 23% taken by the ten largest. Specimen: unstimulated CD8+ T cells sorted from spleen or lymph node cells, collected before transplant. The receptors stem from a human donor who was the organ donor for an intestinal transplant.

Here the CDR3 reads CAISEWPDRDLSGNTIYF. CDR3 DNA: TGTGCCATCAGTGAGTGGCCCGACAGGGACCTCTCTGGAAACACCATATATTTT. V is TRBV10-3 and J is TRBJ1-3, with 7 bases that match TRBD1. V shed 1 base, J shed 0 bases, and the junction held 9 bases outside the gene matches. Looked up from germline, CDR1 is ENHRY and CDR2 is SYGVKD. There are 18 residues in the CDR3.

The chain is built from TRBV13 and TRBJ1-2; a possible D gene is TRBD1 (5 bases). V lost 5 bases and J lost 2, with 15 bases in between. This CDR3 spans 15 amino acids. From germline, CDR1 is PRHDT and CDR2 FYEKMQ (reference sequence). CDR3 sequence reads: CASSGGDGRNYGYTF. The CDR3, as DNA: TGTGCCAGCAGCGGGGGGGACGGACGAAACTATGGCTACACCTTC.

This clone has just a few counts. This chain links TRBV4-2 with TRBJ1-2, with no clear D. Germline V gene sequence: CDR1 LGHNA, CDR2 YNFKEQ. The CDR3 spans 17 residues. Trimming removed 1 base from V and 4 bases from J, with 19 bases in between. CDR3: CASSQGSGEGLFYGYTF. CDR3 bases: TGTGCCAGCAGCCAAGGGTCCGGAGAGGGCCTCTTCTATGGCTACACCTTC.

The chain recombines TRBV10-1 with TRBJ2-2, with TRBD2 matching 12 bases. The germline V gene encodes CDR1 WNHNN and CDR2 SYGVQD (reference sequence). This CDR3 is 21 amino acids long. V lost 2 bases, J lost 3 bases, and 16 bases stayed unmatched. CDR3 residues: CASSEGWLAGGRVVDTGELFF. The CDR3 bases are TGCGCCAGCAGTGAGGGGTGGCTAGCGGGAGGGCGGGTAGTGGACACCGGGGAGCTGTTTTTT.

The rearrangement uses TRBV7-3 and TRBJ2-1; 7 bases align to TRBD1. The junction had 5 bases not matched to a gene; V was cut back by 5 bases and J by 7 bases. The CDR3 contains 13 residues. The germline V gene has CDR1 SGHTA and CDR2 FQGTGA. The DNA for the CDR3 is TGTGCCAGCAGCCTGACAGGGTTGAATGAGCAGTTCTTC. It translates to CASSLTGLNEQFF.

This chain connects TRBV4-3 to TRBJ2-1, with TRBD2 matching 7 bases. The CDR3 spans 16 residues. Germline CDR1 reads LGHNA; CDR2 reads YSLEER. The V segment lost 3 bases and the J segment 9 bases; nucleotides outside the gene matches: 14. The DNA of the CDR3 is TGCGCCAGCAGCCACAATCGGGACGGGGGGTTTGGTGAGCAGTTCTTC. It is translated as CASSHNRDGGFGEQFF.

This chain links TRBV6-5 with TRBJ1-1, with TRBD1 as a possible D gene (5 bases). V shed 0 bases and J shed 4 bases, with 15 bases lying between them. This CDR3 has 16 amino acids. Germline CDR1 and CDR2: MNHEY and SVGAGI. In nucleotides, the CDR3 is TGTGCCAGCAGTTACTCGAGGGTTCAGGGTAGCACTGAAGCTTTCTTT. Protein: CASSYSRVQGSTEAFF.

This chain connects TRBV9 to TRBJ2-5, with TRBD2 identical over 11 bases. This CDR3 region has 19 residues. Germline assignment: CDR1 SGDLS and CDR2 YYNGEE. J lost 5 bases, V lost 3 bases, and 18 bases had no gene match. The CDR3 bases are TGTGCCAGCAGCGAGGGGGATTATAGCGGGAGGGGCAATCGGGAGACCCAGTACTTC. Its protein is CASSEGDYSGRGNRETQYF.

About this clone: One junction end disagrees with the germline gene, perhaps due to a read error. The gene calls are TRBV7-7 and TRBJ2-5; D perhaps matches TRBD1 (6 bases). The CDR3 totals 17 residues. Germline V CDR1 and CDR2: SSHAT, FNYEAQ (reference sequence). This CDR3 reads CASSSIPWTDRQETQYF. CDR3 bases: TGTGCTAGCAGCTCTATCCCCTGGACAGACCGCCAAGAGACCCAGTACTTC.

The V and J genes are TRBV11-2 and TRBJ2-7; no definite D call. V was trimmed by 0 bases and J by 4 bases, leaving 7 bases between them. CDR1 and CDR2 from the germline V gene are SGHAT and FQNNGV. The CDR3 covers 13 residues. The DNA for the CDR3 is TGTGCCAGCAGCTTAGATAGCAGTTACGAGCAGTACTTC. Amino acid sequence: CASSLDSSYEQYF.

The chain employs TRBV28 and TRBJ2-7; 10 nucleotides line up with TRBD2. CDR3 length: 15 amino acids. The germline V gene has CDR1 MDHEN and CDR2 SYDVKM. Germline trimming cut 6 bases from V and 6 bases from J; bases unmatched to any gene: 11. The CDR3 region is CASSTGVSSGSEQYF. CDR3 nucleotides: TGTGCCAGCAGCACAGGGGTGTCTAGCGGGAGCGAGCAGTACTTC.

The V and J genes are TRBV7-8 and TRBJ2-1; D may be TRBD1 (5 bases). The CDR3 has 12 residues. V lost 3 bases and J 15 bases, leaving 15 bases between the germline ends. The germline V gene has CDR1 SGHVS and CDR2 FQNEAQ. CDR3 residues: CASSLALTVPFF. Here the CDR3 DNA reads TGTGCCAGCAGCTTGGCACTGACAGTACCGTTCTTC.

V gene TRBV27 combines with J gene TRBJ2-1, with 7 bases aligning to TRBD2. The CDR3 length is 14 residues. V lost 6 bases and J lost 7; bases outside the gene matches: 9. CDR1 and CDR2 (germline): MNHEY, SMNVEV (reference sequence). CDR3 coding DNA: TGTGCCAGCAGATTCGGGGGGAGATGGAATGAGCAGTTCTTC. This codes for CASRFGGRWNEQFF.

This chain links TRBV7-9 with TRBJ2-7, with TRBD2 matching 9 bases. The J segment lost 2 bases and the V segment lost 3 bases, leaving 14 bases of the junction unmatched. Germline lookup yields CDR1 SEHNR and CDR2 FQNEAQ (reference sequence). The CDR3 length is 18 residues. The DNA of the CDR3 is TGTGCCAGCAGCTTCGGGCTAGCGGGATCCACCCCTCCCTACGAGCAGTACTTC. This gives the protein CASSFGLAGSTPPYEQYF.